This is a list of T cell receptor beta chains from one sample in a study of shared clonotypes between healthy human individuals. The assay was immunoSEQ multiplex PCR, and TCRdb's table has in-frame clones only and misses some. The table lists about 2.3 million clones, 93% of them singletons. The sequencing sample was made of naive CD4+ T cells from PBMCs. Receptor source: a young man in good health. Some clones in this sample may be carry-over from other donors' samples. CDR3s include the opening cysteine and the closing phenylalanine or tryptophan. Each record gives: CDR3 protein, CDR3 DNA, D gene, V gene, clone size, J gene. D genes are given only for firm matches. Not all rows give a size; the values are once, few, many and, for expanded clones, a class.

CDR3: CASSQVISGGTEAFF
DNA: TGCGCCAGCAGCCAAGTTATTTCTGGTGGTACTGAAGCTTTCTTT
D: .
V: TRBV4-3
size: .
J: TRBJ1-1

CDR3: CSVVLAGGSTDTQYF
DNA: TGCAGCGTGGTACTAGCGGGGGGAAGCACAGATACGCAGTATTTT
D: TRBD2
V: TRBV29-1
size: .
J: TRBJ2-3

CDR3: CATGGTGGPGGTEAFF
DNA: TGTGCCACCGGTGGGACAGGGGGCCCCGGGGGCACTGAAGCTTTCTTT
D: TRBD1
V: TRBV10-3
size: .
J: TRBJ1-1

CDR3: CASTSSRGSEEQYF
DNA: TGTGCCAGCACCAGTTCGCGGGGGTCGGAGGAGCAGTACTTC
D: TRBD2
V: TRBV11-2
size: .
J: TRBJ2-7

CDR3: CASSSRQMTGVHEKLFF
DNA: TGTGCCAGCAGCTCGAGACAAATGACAGGGGTTCATGAAAAACTGTTTTTT
D: TRBD1
V: TRBV11-2
size: .
J: TRBJ1-4

CDR3: CASSTRGGRFGNQPQHF
DNA: TGTGCCAGTAGTACCCGGGGAGGGAGGTTTGGCAATCAGCCCCAGCATTTT
D: .
V: TRBV19
size: .
J: TRBJ1-5

CDR3: CATSPQTGGVYEQYF
DNA: TGTGCCACCAGCCCTCAGACAGGGGGTGTCTACGAGCAGTACTTC
D: TRBD1
V: TRBV15
size: .
J: TRBJ2-7

CDR3: CASSRQGNSNQPQHF
DNA: TGTGCCAGCAGTAGACAGGGGAATAGCAATCAGCCCCAGCATTTT
D: TRBD1
V: TRBV6-1
size: few
J: TRBJ1-5

CDR3: CASGLPEGEGHEQYF
DNA: TGTGCCAGCGGGCTTCCCGAAGGGGAGGGCCACGAGCAGTACTTC
D: TRBD2
V: TRBV5-6
size: .
J: TRBJ2-7

CDR3: CASSWDMNTEAFF
DNA: TGCGCCAGCAGCTGGGACATGAACACTGAAGCTTTCTTT
D: .
V: TRBV5-1
size: .
J: TRBJ1-1

CDR3: CASSLRRGSYEQYF
DNA: TGTGCCAGCAGCTTGCGGAGGGGGTCCTACGAGCAGTACTTC
D: .
V: TRBV7-9
size: .
J: TRBJ2-7

CDR3: CASSGVSGSSGELFF
DNA: TGTGCCAGCAGTGGGGTTAGCGGGAGCTCCGGGGAGCTGTTTTTT
D: TRBD2
V: TRBV2
size: .
J: TRBJ2-2

CDR3: CASSLEALSGANVLTF
DNA: TGCGCCAGCAGCTTGGAAGCCCTGTCTGGGGCCAACGTCCTGACTTTC
D: .
V: TRBV5-1
size: once
J: TRBJ2-6

CDR3: CASSQPGSQYEQYF
DNA: TGCGCCAGCAGCCAACCGGGATCTCAATACGAGCAGTACTTC
D: .
V: TRBV4-1
size: .
J: TRBJ2-7

CDR3: CASNQRGADTQYF
DNA: TGTGCCAGCAACCAGCGGGGGGCAGATACGCAGTATTTT
D: TRBD2
V: TRBV5-4
size: .
J: TRBJ2-3

CDR3: CASSSPPGTATYNEQFF
DNA: TGTGCCAGCAGTTCTCCTCCGGGGACAGCTACTTACAATGAGCAGTTCTTC
D: TRBD1
V: TRBV28
size: .
J: TRBJ2-1

CDR3: CASSISGTRGAGELFF
DNA: TGTGCCAGCAGTATATCCGGGACACGGGGAGCCGGGGAGCTGTTTTTT
D: .
V: TRBV2
size: .
J: TRBJ2-2

CDR3: CASSVNRSPSYEQYF
DNA: TGTGCCAGCAGCGTAAACAGGAGCCCTTCCTACGAGCAGTACTTC
D: .
V: TRBV7-3
size: .
J: TRBJ2-7

CDR3: CASSQDRFGRGTYEQYF
DNA: TGCGCCAGCAGCCAAGATCGATTCGGCCGGGGAACCTACGAGCAGTACTTC
D: .
V: TRBV4-3
size: .
J: TRBJ2-7

CDR3: CASSQTTGGLAGYTF
DNA: TGTGCCAGCAGTCAAACGACAGGGGGCTTGGCAGGCTACACCTTC
D: TRBD1
V: TRBV27
size: .
J: TRBJ1-2

CDR3: CACHRQSNEQFF
DNA: TGTGCCTGTCATCGACAGTCCAATGAGCAGTTCTTC
D: .
V: TRBV30
size: once
J: TRBJ2-1

CDR3: CASRIQGWQTQYF
DNA: TGTGCCAGCAGGATACAGGGTTGGCAGACCCAGTACTTC
D: .
V: TRBV2
size: .
J: TRBJ2-5

CDR3: CASRRTANTEAFF
DNA: TGTGCCAGCCGTCGGACGGCGAACACTGAAGCTTTCTTT
D: .
V: TRBV27
size: .
J: TRBJ1-1

CDR3: CASSLTSGRDSHEQYF
DNA: TGTGCCAGCAGTTTGACTAGCGGGCGGGACTCCCACGAGCAGTACTTC
D: TRBD2
V: TRBV27
size: .
J: TRBJ2-7